This TCR beta chain stems from a study of blood T cell repertoires in COVID-19. Study in general: Acute and convalescent COVID-19 specimens originated in the United States, Italy and Spain. Nucleic acid was either cDNA or gDNA, and it came from T cells, B-cell-depleted T cells, or PBMCs.

As processed by the authors: From reference gene primer amplification, estimates of nucleated cell counts were derived. TCRdb's copy holds only in-frame clones and misses some; the assay was immunoSEQ multiplex PCR. V and J calls plus clone size are reproduced from that table; the DNA served to infer D and trimming. The profile shows 100,000 to 150,000 clones, around 82% of them singletons. The CDR3 contains 14 residues. Germline V gene lookup returns CDR1 SQVTM and CDR2 ANQGSEA. V dropped 7 bases and J dropped 4 bases, with 16 bases sitting between them. This clonotype originated in a man aged 60-69 years with acute or convalescent COVID-19. The J gene is TRBJ1-4, the V gene TRBV29-1, with a possible D match to TRBD1 (6 bases). The specimen sequenced was peripheral blood. In DNA, the CDR3 is TGCAGCGGGGGGCTGGCGGGGAATAATGAAAAACTGTTTTTT. This gives the protein CSGGLAGNNEKLFF.